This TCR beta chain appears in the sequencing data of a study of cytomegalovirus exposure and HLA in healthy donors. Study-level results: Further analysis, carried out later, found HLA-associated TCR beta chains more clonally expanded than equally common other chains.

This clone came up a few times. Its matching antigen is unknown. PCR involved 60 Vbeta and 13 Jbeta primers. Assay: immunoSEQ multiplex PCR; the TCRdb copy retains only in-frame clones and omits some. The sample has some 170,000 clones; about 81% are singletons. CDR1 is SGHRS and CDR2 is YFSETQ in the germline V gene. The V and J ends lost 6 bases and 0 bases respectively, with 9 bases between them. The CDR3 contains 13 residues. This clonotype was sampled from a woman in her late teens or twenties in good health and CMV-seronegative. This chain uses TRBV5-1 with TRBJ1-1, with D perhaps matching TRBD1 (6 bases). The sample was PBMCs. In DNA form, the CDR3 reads TGCGCCAGCACGGACAGCATGAACACTGAAGCTTTCTTT. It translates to CASTDSMNTEAFF.